The following is a T cell receptor beta chain sequence with its context. Its antigen is as yet unknown. Sequencing was performed with immunoSEQ multiplex PCR; in TCRdb, only in-frame clones are kept and a portion is missing. The data hold some 580,000 clones, with 95% to 98% observed a single time. Germline V CDR1 and CDR2: MNHEY, SMNVEV (reference sequence). The V gene lost 1 base and the J gene lost 2 bases, with 12 bases spanning the gap. The CDR3 length is 16 residues. The data were obtained in a study of shared clonotypes between healthy human individuals. Selected positively for CCR7 and CD45RO-negative, naive CD8 cells excluded terminally differentiated effector memory CD45RA+ cells. Study-wide results and limits: Memory subsets had estimated richness that was generally smaller than that of naive subsets.

The TCR was taken from a man aged 30 to 45 in good health. Sequencing was performed on naive CD8+ T cells sorted from blood. The chain is built from TRBV27 and TRBJ2-1; possibly TRBD2 for D (6 bases). The CDR3 region is CASSLLTGTAYNEQFF. CDR3 nucleotide sequence: TGTGCCAGCAGTTTATTGACCGGGACTGCCTACAATGAGCAGTTCTTC.